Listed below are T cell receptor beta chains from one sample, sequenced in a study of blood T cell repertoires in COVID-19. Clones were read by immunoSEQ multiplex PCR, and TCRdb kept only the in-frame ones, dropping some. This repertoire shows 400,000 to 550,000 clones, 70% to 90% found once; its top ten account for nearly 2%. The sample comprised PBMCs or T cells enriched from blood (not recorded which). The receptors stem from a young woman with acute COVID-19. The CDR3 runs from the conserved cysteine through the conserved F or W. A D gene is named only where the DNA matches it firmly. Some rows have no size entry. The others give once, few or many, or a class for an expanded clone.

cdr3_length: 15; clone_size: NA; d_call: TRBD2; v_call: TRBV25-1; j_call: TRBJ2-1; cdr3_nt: TGTGCCAGCAGTGGTCGACTAGCGGGATACAATGAGCAGTTCTTC; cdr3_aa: CASSGRLAGYNEQFF
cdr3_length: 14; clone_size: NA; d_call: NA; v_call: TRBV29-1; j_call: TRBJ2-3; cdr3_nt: TGCAGCGGGAGGGCGGGATTCGGCACAGATACGCAGTATTTT; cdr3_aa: CSGRAGFGTDTQYF
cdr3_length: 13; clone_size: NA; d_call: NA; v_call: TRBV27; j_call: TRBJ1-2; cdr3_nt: TGTGCCAGCAGCCGGACGGCGGGGTATGGCTACACCTTC; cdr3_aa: CASSRTAGYGYTF
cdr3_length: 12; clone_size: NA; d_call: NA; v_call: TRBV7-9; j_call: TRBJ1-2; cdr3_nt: TGTGCCAGCAGCTCGCGAGGAGATGGCTACACCTTC; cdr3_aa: CASSSRGDGYTF
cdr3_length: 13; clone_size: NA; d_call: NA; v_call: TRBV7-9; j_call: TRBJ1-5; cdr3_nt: TGTGCCAGCACCTCTATGGAGGATCAGCCCCAGCATTTT; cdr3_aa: CASTSMEDQPQHF
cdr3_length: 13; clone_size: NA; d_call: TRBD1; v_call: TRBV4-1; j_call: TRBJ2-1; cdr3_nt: TGCGCCAGCAGGCGACAGGGAAACAATGAGCAGTTCTTC; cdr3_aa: CASRRQGNNEQFF
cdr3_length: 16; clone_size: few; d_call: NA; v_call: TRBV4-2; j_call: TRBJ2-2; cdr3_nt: TGTGCCAGCAGCCGCCAACAGGGTTTAGGCAGCGGGGAGCTGTTTTTT; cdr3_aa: CASSRQQGLGSGELFF
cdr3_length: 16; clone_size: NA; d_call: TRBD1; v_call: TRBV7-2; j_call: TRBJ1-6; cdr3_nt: TGTGCCAGCAGCTTTAATACAGGGGGCTGGGGTTCACCCCTCCACTTT; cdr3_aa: CASSFNTGGWGSPLHF
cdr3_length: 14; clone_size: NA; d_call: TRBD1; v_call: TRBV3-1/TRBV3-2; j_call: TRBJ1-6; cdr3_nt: TGTGCCAGCAGCCTCACAGGGGCCAATTCACCCCTCCACTTT; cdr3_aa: CASSLTGANSPLHF
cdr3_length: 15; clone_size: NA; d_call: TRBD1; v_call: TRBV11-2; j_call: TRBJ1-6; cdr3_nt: TGTGCCAGCAGCTCAGGGGGCGTAGGTTTGTCACCCCTCCACTTT; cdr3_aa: CASSSGGVGLSPLHF
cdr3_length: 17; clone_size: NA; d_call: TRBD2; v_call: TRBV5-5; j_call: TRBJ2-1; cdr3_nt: TGTGCCAGCAGCGGTAAAGCGTCTAGCGGGGGTTACAATGAGCAGTTCTTC; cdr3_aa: CASSGKASSGGYNEQFF
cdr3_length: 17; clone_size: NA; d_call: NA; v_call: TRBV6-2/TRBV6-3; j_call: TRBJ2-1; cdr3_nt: TGTGCCAGCAGTTACCGGCCCGGCGGAGGCCCGATTCGTGAGCAGTTCTTC; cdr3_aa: CASSYRPGGGPIREQFF
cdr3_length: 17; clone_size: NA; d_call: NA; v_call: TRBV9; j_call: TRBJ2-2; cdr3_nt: TGTGCCAGCAGCGTAGACAGGACGGGCCCGAACACCGGGGAGCTGTTTTTT; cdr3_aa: CASSVDRTGPNTGELFF
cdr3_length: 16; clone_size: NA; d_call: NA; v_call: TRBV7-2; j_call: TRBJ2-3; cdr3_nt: TGTGCCAGCAGCTTAGTTCTAGGGGGATACACAGATACGCAGTATTTT; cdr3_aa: CASSLVLGGYTDTQYF
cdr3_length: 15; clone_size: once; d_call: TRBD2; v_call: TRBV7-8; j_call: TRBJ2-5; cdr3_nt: TGTGCCAGCAGCTTACCGGGACTAGCGTTTGGGACCCAGTACTTC; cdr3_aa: CASSLPGLAFGTQYF
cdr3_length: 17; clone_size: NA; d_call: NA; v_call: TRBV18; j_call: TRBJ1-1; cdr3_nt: TGTGCCAGCTCACCAAGGAACAGGGAATTTCCGGGTACTGAAGCTTTCTTT; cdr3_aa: CASSPRNREFPGTEAFF
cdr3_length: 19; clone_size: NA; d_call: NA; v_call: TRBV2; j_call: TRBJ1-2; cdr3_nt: TGTGCCAGCAGTGAAGGGGCCCTATTGGGGAGGGGACGGGACTATGGCTACACCTTC; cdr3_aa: CASSEGALLGRGRDYGYTF
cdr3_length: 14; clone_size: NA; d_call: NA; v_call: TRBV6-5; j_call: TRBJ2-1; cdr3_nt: TGTGCCAGCAGTTACAGTTCCTATAGCAATGAGCAGTTCTTC; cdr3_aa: CASSYSSYSNEQFF
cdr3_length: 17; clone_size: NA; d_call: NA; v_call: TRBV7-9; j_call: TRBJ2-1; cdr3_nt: TGTGCCAGCAGCCCCCTCGCGAGTCGGGGTGAATACAATGAGCAGTTCTTC; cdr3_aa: CASSPLASRGEYNEQFF
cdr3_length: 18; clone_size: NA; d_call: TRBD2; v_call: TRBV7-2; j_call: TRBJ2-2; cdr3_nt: TGTGCCAGCAGCCCACGTAGTAGCGGGATACTCGGCGCCGGGGAGCTGTTTTTT; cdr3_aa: CASSPRSSGILGAGELFF
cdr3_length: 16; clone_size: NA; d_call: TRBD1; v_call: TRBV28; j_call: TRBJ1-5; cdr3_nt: TGTGCCAGCAGTTCGTCCACAGGGGTGGGCAATCAGCCCCAGCATTTT; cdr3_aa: CASSSSTGVGNQPQHF
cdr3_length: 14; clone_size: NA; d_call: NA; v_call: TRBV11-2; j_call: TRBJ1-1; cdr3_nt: TGTGCCAGCAGCGCTCAGGGGATTAACACTGAAGCTTTCTTT; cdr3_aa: CASSAQGINTEAFF
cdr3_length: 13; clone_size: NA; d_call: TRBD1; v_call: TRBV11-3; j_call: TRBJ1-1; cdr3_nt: TGTGCCAGCAGCTTAGGGACAGGGGGCGTAGCTTTCTTT; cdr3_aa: CASSLGTGGVAFF
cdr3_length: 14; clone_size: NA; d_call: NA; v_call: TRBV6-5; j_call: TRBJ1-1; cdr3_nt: TGTGCCAGCAGGAGGAGTGCCTTGAACACTGAAGCTTTCTTT; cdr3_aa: CASRRSALNTEAFF
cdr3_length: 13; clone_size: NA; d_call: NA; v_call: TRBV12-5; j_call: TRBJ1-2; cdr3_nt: TGTGCTAGTGGTTTGGACACAAACTATGGCTACACCTTC; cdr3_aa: CASGLDTNYGYTF
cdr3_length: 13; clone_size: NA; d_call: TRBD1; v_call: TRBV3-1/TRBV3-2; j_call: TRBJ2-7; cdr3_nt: TGTGCCAGCGCCGGGACAGGGGGCGCGGAGCAGTACTTC; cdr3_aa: CASAGTGGAEQYF
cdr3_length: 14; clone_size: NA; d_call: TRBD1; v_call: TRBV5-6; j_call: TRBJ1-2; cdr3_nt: TGTGCCAGCAGTTTTCCGGGACAGGGATATGGCTACACCTTC; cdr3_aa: CASSFPGQGYGYTF
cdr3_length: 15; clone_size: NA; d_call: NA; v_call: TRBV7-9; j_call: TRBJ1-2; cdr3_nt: TGTGCCAGCATCCTTGTAGGAGGGATCAACTATGGCTACACCTTC; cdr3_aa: CASILVGGINYGYTF
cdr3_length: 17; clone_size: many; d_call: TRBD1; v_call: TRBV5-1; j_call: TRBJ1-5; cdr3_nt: TGCGCCAGCAGCTTGGACAGGGGGCGTAGGAGCAATCAGCCCCAGCATTTT; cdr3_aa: CASSLDRGRRSNQPQHF
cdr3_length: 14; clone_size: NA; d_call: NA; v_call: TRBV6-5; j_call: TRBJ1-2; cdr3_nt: TGTGCCAGCACGGGCCACGGGGAGAACGATGGCTACACCTTC; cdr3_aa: CASTGHGENDGYTF
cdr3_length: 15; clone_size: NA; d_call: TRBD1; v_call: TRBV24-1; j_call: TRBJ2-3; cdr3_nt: TGTGCCACCAGTCATAGGACAGGGTATACAGATACGCAGTATTTT; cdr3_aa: CATSHRTGYTDTQYF
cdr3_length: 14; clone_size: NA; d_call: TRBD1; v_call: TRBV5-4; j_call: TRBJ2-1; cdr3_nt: TGTGCCAGCAGACGGACAGGGGAAAACCAAGGGCAGTTCTTC; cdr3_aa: CASRRTGENQGQFF
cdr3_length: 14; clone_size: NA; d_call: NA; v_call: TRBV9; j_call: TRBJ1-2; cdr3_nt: TGTGCCAGCAGCCCTAAGACATATAACTATGGCTACACCTTC; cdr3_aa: CASSPKTYNYGYTF
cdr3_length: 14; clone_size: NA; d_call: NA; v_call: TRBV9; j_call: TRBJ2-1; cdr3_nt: TGTGCCAGCAGCGGTAGCGGAGCCTACAATGAGCAGTTCTTC; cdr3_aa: CASSGSGAYNEQFF
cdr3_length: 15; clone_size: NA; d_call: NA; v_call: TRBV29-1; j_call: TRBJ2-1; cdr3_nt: TGCAGCGTTAGGGGTCTAGGGGGAGGGGGCAATGAGCAGTTCTTC; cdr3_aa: CSVRGLGGGGNEQFF